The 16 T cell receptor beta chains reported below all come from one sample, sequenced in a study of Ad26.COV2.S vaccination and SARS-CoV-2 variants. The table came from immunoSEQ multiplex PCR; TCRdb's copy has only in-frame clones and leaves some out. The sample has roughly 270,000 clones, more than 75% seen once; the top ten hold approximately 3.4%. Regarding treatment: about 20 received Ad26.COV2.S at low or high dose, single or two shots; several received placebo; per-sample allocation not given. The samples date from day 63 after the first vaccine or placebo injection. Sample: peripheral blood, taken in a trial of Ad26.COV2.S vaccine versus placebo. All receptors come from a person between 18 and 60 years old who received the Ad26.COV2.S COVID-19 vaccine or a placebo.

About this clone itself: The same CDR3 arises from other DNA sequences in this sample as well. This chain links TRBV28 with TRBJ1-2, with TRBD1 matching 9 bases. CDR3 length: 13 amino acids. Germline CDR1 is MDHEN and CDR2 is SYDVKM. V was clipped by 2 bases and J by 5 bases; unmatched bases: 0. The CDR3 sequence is CASSLGQGYGYTF. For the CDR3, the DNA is TGTGCCAGCAGTTTAGGACAGGGGTATGGCTACACCTTC.

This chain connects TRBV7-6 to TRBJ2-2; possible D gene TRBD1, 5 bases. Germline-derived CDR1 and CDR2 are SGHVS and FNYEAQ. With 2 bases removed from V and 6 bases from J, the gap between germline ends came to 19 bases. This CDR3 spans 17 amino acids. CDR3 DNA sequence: TGTGCCAGCAGCTTAACCCTCCAGGGTAGCCTTGCCGGGGAGCTGTTTTTT. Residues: CASSLTLQGSLAGELFF.

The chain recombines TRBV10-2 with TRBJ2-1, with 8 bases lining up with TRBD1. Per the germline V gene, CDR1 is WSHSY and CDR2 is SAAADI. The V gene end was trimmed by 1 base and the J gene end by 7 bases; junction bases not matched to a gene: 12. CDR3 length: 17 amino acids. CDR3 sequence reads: CASSEYLGGQGSNEQFF. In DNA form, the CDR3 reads TGCGCCAGCAGTGAGTACCTTGGTGGACAGGGTTCAAATGAGCAGTTCTTC.

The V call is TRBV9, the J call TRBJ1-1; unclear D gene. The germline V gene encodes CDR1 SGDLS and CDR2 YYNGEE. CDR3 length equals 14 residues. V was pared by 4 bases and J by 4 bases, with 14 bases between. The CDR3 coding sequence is TGTGCCAGCAGCCTAAGGGAGTTTAGCACTGAAGCTTTCTTT. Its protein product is CASSLREFSTEAFF. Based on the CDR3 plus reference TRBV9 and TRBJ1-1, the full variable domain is DSGVTQTPKHLITATGQRVTLRCSPRSGDLSVYWYQQSLDQGLQFLIQYYNGEERAKGNILERFSAQQFPDLHSELNLSSLELGDSALYFCASSLREFSTEAFFGQGTRLTVV.

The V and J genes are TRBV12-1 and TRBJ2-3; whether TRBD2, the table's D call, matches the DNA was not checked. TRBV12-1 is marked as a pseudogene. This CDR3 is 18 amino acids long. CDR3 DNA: TGTGCCAGCAGCTTTGCTAGCGGGGGGACCTTTAACACAGATACGCAGTATTTT. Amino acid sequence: CASSFASGGTFNTDTQYF.

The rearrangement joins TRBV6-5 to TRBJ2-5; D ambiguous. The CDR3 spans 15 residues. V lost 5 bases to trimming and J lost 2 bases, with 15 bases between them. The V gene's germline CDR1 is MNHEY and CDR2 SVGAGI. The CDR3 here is CASSPPGRKQETQYF. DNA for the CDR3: TGTGCCAGCAGTCCCCCCGGTCGGAAGCAAGAGACCCAGTACTTC.

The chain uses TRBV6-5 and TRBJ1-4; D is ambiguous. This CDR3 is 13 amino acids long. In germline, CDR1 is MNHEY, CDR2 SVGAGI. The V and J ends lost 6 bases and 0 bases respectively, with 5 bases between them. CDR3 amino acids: CASRTTTNEKLFF. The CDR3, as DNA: TGTGCCAGCAGAACAACAACTAATGAAAAACTGTTTTTT.

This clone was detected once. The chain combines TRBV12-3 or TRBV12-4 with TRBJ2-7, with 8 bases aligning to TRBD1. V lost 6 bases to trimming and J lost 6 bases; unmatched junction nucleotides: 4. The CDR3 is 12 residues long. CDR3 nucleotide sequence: TGTGCCAGCAGGACCACAGGGGGCGAGCAGTACTTC. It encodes CASRTTGGEQYF.

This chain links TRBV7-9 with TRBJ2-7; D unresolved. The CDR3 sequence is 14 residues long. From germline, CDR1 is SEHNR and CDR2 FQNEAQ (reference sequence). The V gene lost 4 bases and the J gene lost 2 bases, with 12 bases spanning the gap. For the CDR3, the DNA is TGTGCCAGCAGCTCAGACGTATACCCCTACGAGCAGTACTTC. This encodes CASSSDVYPYEQYF.

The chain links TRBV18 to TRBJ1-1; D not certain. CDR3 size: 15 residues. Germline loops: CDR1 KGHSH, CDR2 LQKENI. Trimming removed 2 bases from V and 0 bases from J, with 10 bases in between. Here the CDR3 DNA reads TGTGCCAGCTCACCAGGACGGTACATGAACACTGAAGCTTTCTTT. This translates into CASSPGRYMNTEAFF.

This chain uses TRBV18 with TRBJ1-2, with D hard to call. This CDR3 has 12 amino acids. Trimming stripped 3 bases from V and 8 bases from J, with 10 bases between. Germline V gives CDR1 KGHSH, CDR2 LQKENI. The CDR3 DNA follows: TGTGCCAGCTCACCCTGGGCTGGCGGCTACACCTTC. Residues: CASSPWAGGYTF.

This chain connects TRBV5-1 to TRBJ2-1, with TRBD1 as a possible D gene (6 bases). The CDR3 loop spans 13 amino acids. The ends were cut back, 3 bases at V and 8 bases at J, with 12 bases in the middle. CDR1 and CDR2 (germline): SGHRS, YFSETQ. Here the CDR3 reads CASSWGQRDEQFF. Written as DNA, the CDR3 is TGCGCCAGCAGCTGGGGACAAAGGGATGAGCAGTTCTTC.

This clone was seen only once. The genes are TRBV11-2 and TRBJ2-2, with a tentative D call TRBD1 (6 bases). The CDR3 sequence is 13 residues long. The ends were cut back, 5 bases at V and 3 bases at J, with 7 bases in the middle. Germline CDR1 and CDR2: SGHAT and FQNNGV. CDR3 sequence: CASSRQDTGELFF. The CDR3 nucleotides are TGTGCCAGCAGCAGACAGGACACCGGGGAGCTGTTTTTT.

The CDR3 coding sequence is TGTGCCAGCAGCCCCCACCCCGATACGCAGTATTTT. Amino acid sequence: CASSPHPDTQYF. The genes are TRBV5-6 and TRBJ2-3, with D unresolved. Looked up from germline, CDR1 is SGHDT and CDR2 is YYEEEE. This CDR3 region has 12 residues. V lost 4 bases and J 6 bases, leaving 9 bases between the germline ends.

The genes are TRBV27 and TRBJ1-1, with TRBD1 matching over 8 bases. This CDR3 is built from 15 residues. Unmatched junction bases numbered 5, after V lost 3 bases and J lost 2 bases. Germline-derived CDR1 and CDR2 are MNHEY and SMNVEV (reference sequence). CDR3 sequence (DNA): TGTGCCAGCAGTTTCAGGGGGCGGGTAAACACTGAAGCTTTCTTT. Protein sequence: CASSFRGRVNTEAFF.

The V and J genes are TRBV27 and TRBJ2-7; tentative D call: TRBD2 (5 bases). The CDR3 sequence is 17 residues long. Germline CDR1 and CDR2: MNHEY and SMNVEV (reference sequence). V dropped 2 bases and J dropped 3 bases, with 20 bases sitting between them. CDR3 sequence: CASSLNGYLTGFYEQYF. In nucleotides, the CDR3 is TGTGCCAGCAGTTTAAATGGATATTTAACGGGATTCTACGAGCAGTACTTC.